This T cell receptor (beta chain) was obtained from a study of graft-versus-host responses after intestinal transplantation. In the study overall: All recipients got anti-thymocyte globulin induction, then tacrolimus and steroids for approximately 3 years.

Assay used: immunoSEQ multiplex PCR; TCRdb lists only in-frame clones, some missing. This sample has some 46,000 clones, with 85% to 95% found just once. The CDR3 spans 13 residues. The germline gives CDR1 MNHEY, CDR2 SVGAGI. V lost 6 bases and J lost 5, with 11 bases in between. V and J are TRBV6-5 and TRBJ1-5; no firm D call. This specimen consisted of PBMCs, obtained 330 to 350 days after intestinal transplant. This receptor was taken from a human patient who received an intestinal transplant, so some T cells may come from the graft donor. CDR3 in amino acids: CASSTHSDQPQHF. The DNA of the CDR3 is TGTGCCAGCAGCACTCACAGTGATCAGCCCCAGCATTTT.